These 25 T cell receptor beta chains share one sample of origin, sequenced in a study of T cells in localized non-small cell lung cancer. Profiled with immunoSEQ multiplex PCR; TCRdb holds only in-frame clones, not every one. Of about 2,400 clones listed, about 21% are singletons. This specimen consisted of normal lung tissue next to the tumor, obtained before any cancer treatment. The receptors were gathered from a man aged 40-75 years with stage I squamous cell lung carcinoma.

The V gene is TRBV11-3, the J gene TRBJ1-1; D might be TRBD1 (6 bases). The germline CDR1 and CDR2 sequences are SGHNT and YENEEA. The CDR3 extends over 15 amino acids. Trimming left V 5 bases short and J 10 bases short, with 23 bases between. The CDR3 spells CASSTPRGRGNLAFF. The CDR3 nucleotides read TGTGCCAGCAGCACCCCACGGGGGCGGGGAAATCTAGCTTTCTTT.

This clone was counted a few times. The V and J genes are TRBV9 and TRBJ2-4; 7 bases line up with TRBD1. The CDR3 covers 15 residues. The germline V gene has CDR1 SGDLS and CDR2 YYNGEE. J was trimmed by 0 bases and V by 5 bases; bases with no gene match: 5. CDR3 sequence (DNA): TGTGCCAGCAGGGCCGGGACAGCAGCCAAAAACATTCAGTACTTC. Its translation: CASRAGTAAKNIQYF.

Notes on this clone: One junction end disagrees with the germline gene, perhaps due to a read error. The V gene is TRBV29-1, the J gene TRBJ2-2; 7 bases agree with TRBD1. Germline lookup yields CDR1 SQVTM and CDR2 ANQGSEA. CDR3 length equals 13 residues. CDR3 protein: CSVDRTNTGELFF. CDR3 DNA: TGCAGCGTGGACAGGACGAACACCGGGGARCTGTTTTTT.

This clone is classed as large (0.1 to 1%). This chain uses TRBV19 with TRBJ1-4, with D possibly TRBD1 on 6 matching bases. This CDR3 has 14 amino acids. Trimming took off 3 bases at V and 5 bases at J, with 10 bases between the two ends. The germline CDR1 and CDR2 sequences are LNHDA and SQIVND (reference sequence). The CDR3 nucleotides read TGTGCCAGTAGTATGGACAGACTAAATGAAAAACTGTTTTTT. This gives the protein CASSMDRLNEKLFF.

This clone turned up a few times. V gene TRBV9 combines with J gene TRBJ2-2; 8 bases agree with TRBD1. Germline V gene data show CDR1 as SGDLS and CDR2 as YYNGEE. The CDR3 totals 15 residues. V shed 1 base, J shed 7 bases, and the junction held 6 bases outside the gene matches. This CDR3 reads CASSVQGAQGGELFF. The CDR3 DNA sequence: TGTGCCAGCAGCGTACAGGGGGCGCAGGGCGGGGAGCTGTTTTTT.

In its sample, this clone ranks as large. The chain joins TRBV9 to TRBJ2-2; TRBD1 aligns across 9 bases. The CDR3 is 18 residues long. The germline CDR1 and CDR2 sequences are SGDLS and YYNGEE. V shed 3 bases and J 5 bases; nucleotides not matched to a gene: 14. The CDR3 coding sequence is TGTGCCAGCAGCGCGGACAGGGGAGGAAGAGCGGGGACCGGGGAGCTGTTTTTT. Encoded protein: CASSADRGGRAGTGELFF.

V and J are TRBV18 and TRBJ2-7; TRBD1 might be the D (7 bases). Germline CDR1 and CDR2: KGHSH and LQKENI. Trimming stripped 3 bases from V and 5 bases from J, with 14 bases between. The CDR3 has 14 residues. The CDR3 coding sequence is TGTGCCAGCTCACCCCCCCAGGGGGGAAACGAGCAGTACTTC. This encodes CASSPPQGGNEQYF.

This clone was picked up a small number of times. The chain is built from TRBV19 and TRBJ2-7, with D tentatively TRBD1 (5 bases). The V and J ends lost 3 bases and 6 bases respectively, with 12 bases between them. Germline loops: CDR1 LNHDA, CDR2 SQIVND (reference sequence). The CDR3 sequence is 13 residues long. The CDR3: CASSITTQGEQYF. In nucleotides, the CDR3 is TGTGCCAGTAGTATTACCACGCAGGGCGAGCAGTACTTC.

This clone was picked up a small number of times. The V call is TRBV5-1, the J call TRBJ2-1, with TRBD2 matching 8 bases. Germline loops: CDR1 SGHRS, CDR2 YFSETQ. V was pared by 4 bases and J by 8 bases, with 8 bases of the junction left unmatched. The CDR3 has 14 amino acids. The DNA of the CDR3 is TGCGCCAGCAGCCACCTAGCGGGTGGGGATGAGCAGTTCTTC. This codes for CASSHLAGGDEQFF.

The V call is TRBV10-1, the J call TRBJ2-1; TRBD2 matches at 10 bases. Trimming took 3 bases from V and 5 from J; bases not matched to a gene: 4. Germline V gene sequence: CDR1 WNHNN, CDR2 SYGVQD (reference sequence). This CDR3 region has 15 residues. The CDR3 DNA reads TGCGCCAGCAGTGATCGGACTAGCGGCCACAATGAGCAGTTCTTC. Amino acids: CASSDRTSGHNEQFF.

This chain links TRBV28 with TRBJ2-3; maybe TRBD2 (6 bases). V lost 3 bases and J lost 2, with 15 bases in between. There are 16 residues in the CDR3. In germline, CDR1 is MDHEN, CDR2 SYDVKM. The CDR3 sequence is CASSFLGIADTDTQYF. CDR3 DNA: TGTGCCAGCAGTTTTTTGGGAATAGCGGACACAGATACGCAGTATTTT.

This clone was counted only a few times. This chain connects TRBV7-1 to TRBJ2-7, with D possibly being TRBD2 (6 bases). TRBV7-1 is flagged as an ORF with uncertain function. V was cut by 4 bases and J by 6 bases, with 19 bases left in between. The CDR3 totals 15 residues. CDR3 residues: CASSLADTPSGEQYF. The CDR3 DNA is TGTGCCAGCAGCTTAGCGGATACTCCCTCGGGCGAGCAGTACTTC.

This clone has more than one count but fewer than ten. The chain couples TRBV7-6 to TRBJ2-2, with D maybe TRBD2 (6 bases). Germline V CDR1 and CDR2: SGHVS, FNYEAQ. The CDR3 covers 16 residues. V dropped 3 bases and J dropped 5 bases, with 16 bases sitting between them. This CDR3 reads CASSLRRVGRTGELFF. The CDR3 DNA sequence: TGTGCCAGCAGCTTGAGGAGGGTAGGGCGGACCGGGGAGCTGTTTTTT.

The chain combines TRBV6-8 with TRBJ1-5; TRBD1 matches at 9 bases. The CDR3 is 15 amino acids. Germline values: CDR1 MNHGY, CDR2 SAAAGT. The V segment lost 2 bases and the J segment 6 bases; nucleotides outside the gene matches: 5. The CDR3 DNA is TGTGCCAGCAGTTACGGGACAGGGTTTATTCAGCCCCAGCATTTT. Amino acids: CASSYGTGFIQPQHF.

The CDR3: CASSVAGSGGQNIQYF. Written as DNA, the CDR3 is TGTGCCAGCAGCGTAGCGGGTAGCGGGGGCCAAAACATTCAGTACTTC. This chain joins TRBV9 and TRBJ2-4; TRBD2 agrees at 9 bases. Germline V gene lookup returns CDR1 SGDLS and CDR2 YYNGEE. Trimming cost V 0 bases and J 5 bases; bases outside gene matches: 6. There are 16 residues in the CDR3. Variable domain in full (rest from reference TRBV9 and TRBJ2-4): DSGVTQTPKHLITATGQRVTLRCSPRSGDLSVYWYQQSLDQGLQFLIQYYNGEERAKGNILERFSAQQFPDLHSELNLSSLELGDSALYFCASSVAGSGGQNIQYFGAGTRLSVL.

This chain connects TRBV9 to TRBJ2-1, with TRBD1 identical over 10 bases. V dropped 7 bases and J dropped 5; count of bases not matched to a gene: 9. Germline lookup yields CDR1 SGDLS and CDR2 YYNGEE. There are 15 residues in the CDR3. CDR3 sequence: CASQLRDRGNNEQFF. The CDR3 nucleotides are TGTGCCAGCCAACTCCGGGACAGGGGTAACAATGAGCAGTTCTTC.

The rearrangement joins TRBV11-3 to TRBJ2-5; the match to TRBD1 covers 10 bases. The CDR3 consists of 14 residues. Germline CDR1 is SGHNT and CDR2 is YENEEA. The V gene end was trimmed by 5 bases and the J gene end by 5 bases; junction bases not matched to a gene: 5. CDR3 sequence (DNA): TGTGCCAGCAGCGCGGGGACAGGGGTTGAGACCCAGTACTTC. Translating it yields CASSAGTGVETQYF.

V gene TRBV6-8 combines with J gene TRBJ1-4; TRBD1 matches 7 bases. The CDR3 totals 15 residues. Germline lookup yields CDR1 MNHGY and CDR2 SAAAGT. Trimming at V came to 2 bases and at J to 2 bases, leaving 2 bases not matched to a gene. For the CDR3, the DNA is TGTGCCAGCAGTTACACGACAGGGACTAATGAAAAACTGTTTTTT. Its protein is CASSYTTGTNEKLFF.

This clone was found a few times. This rearrangement joins TRBV6-8 to TRBJ1-2; D remains unclear. This CDR3 contains 14 residues. With 2 bases removed from V and 2 bases from J, the gap between germline ends came to 9 bases. CDR1 and CDR2 (germline): MNHGY, SAAAGT. The CDR3 region is CASSYPTWNYGYTF. The CDR3, as DNA: TGTGCCAGCAGTTACCCGACATGGAACTATGGCTACACCTTC.

By frequency in the sample, this clone is large (0.1 to 1%). The chain recombines TRBV4-1 with TRBJ2-7; no clear D. Germline CDR1 reads MGHRA; CDR2 reads YSYEKL. Trimming left V 0 bases short and J 5 bases short, with 14 bases between. The CDR3 runs 15 residues. In DNA form, the CDR3 reads TGCGCCAGCAGCCAAGATGGAGTAAGGCAAAACGAGCAGTACTTC. Its protein product is CASSQDGVRQNEQYF.

This clone was seen more than once but under ten times. The chain joins TRBV11-3 to TRBJ2-1, with D perhaps matching TRBD1 or TRBD2 (5 bases each). Germline-derived CDR1 and CDR2 are SGHNT and YENEEA. The V and J ends lost 5 bases and 5 bases respectively, with 16 bases between them. The CDR3 consists of 15 residues. The CDR3 is CASSLGPLGNNEQFF. CDR3 DNA: TGTGCCAGCAGCCTGGGACCCCTTGGGAACAATGAGCAGTTCTTC.

This clone is termed medium-sized. V is TRBV11-3 and J is TRBJ1-5; 7 positions match TRBD1. This CDR3 spans 15 amino acids. The V segment lost 6 bases and the J segment 1 base; nucleotides outside the gene matches: 6. From germline, CDR1 is SGHNT and CDR2 YENEEA. CDR3 nucleotides: TGTGCCAGCAGTCTAGGGGGCTGGAGCAATCAGCCCCAGCATTTT. Protein product: CASSLGGWSNQPQHF.

This rearrangement joins TRBV9 to TRBJ2-1, with 8 nucleotides matching TRBD1. Per the germline V gene, CDR1 is SGDLS and CDR2 is YYNGEE. J lost 8 bases, V lost 2 bases, and 3 bases had no gene match. The CDR3 length is 13 residues. The CDR3 spells CASSVTGVHEQFF. The DNA of the CDR3 is TGTGCCAGCAGCGTGACAGGGGTCCATGAGCAGTTCTTC.

The rearrangement links TRBV9 to TRBJ2-7; TRBD1 might be the D (7 bases). CDR3 length: 12 residues. The V gene's germline CDR1 is SGDLS and CDR2 YYNGEE. The V end lost 3 bases, the J end lost 7 bases, and 11 bases lay between the germline ends. This CDR3 is CASSGQGLEQYF. Written as DNA, the CDR3 is TGTGCCAGCAGCGGACAGGGACTGGAGCAGTACTTC.

The chain joins TRBV18 to TRBJ2-1, with a weak D call TRBD1 (6 bases). This CDR3 spans 17 amino acids. Germline loops: CDR1 KGHSH, CDR2 LQKENI. Trimming took off 2 bases at V and 8 bases at J, with 22 bases between the two ends. The CDR3 DNA reads TGTGCCAGCTCACCATTGGGACAAGGGGCCCTTAGTGATGAGCAGTTCTTC. Its protein is CASSPLGQGALSDEQFF.